This T cell receptor (beta chain) was observed in a study of T cell repertoires in cytomegalovirus infection. Overall study context: CMV epitopes that were recently identified and HLA-C-restricted were used alongside well-studied HLA-B-restricted ones. CMV infection together with matching HLA type was indicated by public TCR beta signatures.

The CDR3 sequence is 15 residues long. CDR1 is SEHNR, CDR2 FQNEAQ, per germline (reference sequence). V dropped 2 bases and J dropped 4; count of bases not matched to a gene: 5. This clonotype was detected many times. The antigen remains unidentified. TCRdb re-derived calls from the reads in MiXCR, one entry per CDR3 protein. The repertoire consists of more than 110,000 distinct CDR3 sequences, with more than 25% occurring once and the leading ten covering 45% to 55%. Study-wide points: Cumulative frequency of public TCR beta families picked out carriers of CMV plus the relevant HLA.

This specimen consisted of CD8+ T cells from cultured PBMCs, obtained from culture after CMV antigen stimulation. This chain links TRBV7-9 with TRBJ1-5; 7 nucleotides line up with TRBD1. The receptor was isolated from a human donor in good health (CMV status not recorded). Some clones in this sample may be carry-over from other donors' samples. The CDR3 sequence: CASSLTGEPNQPQHF. CDR3 coding DNA: TGTGCCAGCAGCTTAACAGGGGAACCAAATCAGCCCCAGCATTTT.